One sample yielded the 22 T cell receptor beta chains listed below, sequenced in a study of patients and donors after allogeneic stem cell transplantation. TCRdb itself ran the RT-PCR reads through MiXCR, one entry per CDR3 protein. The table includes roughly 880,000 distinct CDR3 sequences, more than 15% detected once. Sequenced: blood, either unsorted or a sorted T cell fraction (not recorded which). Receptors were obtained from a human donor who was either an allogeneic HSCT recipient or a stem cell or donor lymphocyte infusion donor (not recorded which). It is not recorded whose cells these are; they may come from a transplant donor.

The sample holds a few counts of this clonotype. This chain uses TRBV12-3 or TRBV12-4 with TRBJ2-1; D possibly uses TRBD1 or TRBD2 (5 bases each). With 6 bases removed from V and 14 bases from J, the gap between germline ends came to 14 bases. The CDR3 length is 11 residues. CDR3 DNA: TGTGCCAGCAGCCTCCGGGACCGAAAGTTCTTC. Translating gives CASSLRDRKFF.

For the CDR3, the DNA is TGTGCCAGCACCTGGGGGACCCAGGGTGAGCAGTTCTTC. Translation: CASTWGTQGEQFF. V is TRBV12-3 or TRBV12-4 and J is TRBJ2-1; D may match TRBD1 or TRBD2 (5 bases each). Trimming took off 7 bases at V and 9 bases at J, with 16 bases between the two ends. The CDR3 has 13 residues.

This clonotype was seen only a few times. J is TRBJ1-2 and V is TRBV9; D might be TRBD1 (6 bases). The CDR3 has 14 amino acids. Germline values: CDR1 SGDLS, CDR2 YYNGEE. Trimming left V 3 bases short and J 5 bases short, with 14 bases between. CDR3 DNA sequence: TGTGCCAGCAGCGGAGGACAGAGAAATTATGGCTACACCTTC. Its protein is CASSGGQRNYGYTF.

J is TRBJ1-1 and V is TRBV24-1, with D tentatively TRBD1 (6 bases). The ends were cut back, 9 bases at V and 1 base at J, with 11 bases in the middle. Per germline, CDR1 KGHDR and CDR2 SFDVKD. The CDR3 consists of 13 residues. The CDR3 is CATARTANTEAFF. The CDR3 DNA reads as TGTGCCACCGCTCGGACAGCGAACACTGAAGCTTTCTTT.

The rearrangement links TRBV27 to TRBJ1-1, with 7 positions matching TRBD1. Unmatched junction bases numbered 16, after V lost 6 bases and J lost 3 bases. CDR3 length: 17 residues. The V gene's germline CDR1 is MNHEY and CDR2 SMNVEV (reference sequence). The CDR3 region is CASSSLGQRAAYTEAFF. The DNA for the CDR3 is TGTGCCAGCAGCTCGCTGGGACAGAGAGCCGCATACACTGAAGCTTTCTTT.

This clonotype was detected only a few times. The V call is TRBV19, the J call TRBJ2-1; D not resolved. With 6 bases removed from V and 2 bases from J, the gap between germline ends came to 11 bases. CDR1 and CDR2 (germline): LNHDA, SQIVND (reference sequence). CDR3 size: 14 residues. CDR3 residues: CASRSADTYNEQFF. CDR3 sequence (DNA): TGTGCCAGTAGGTCGGCTGATACCTACAATGAGCAGTTCTTC.

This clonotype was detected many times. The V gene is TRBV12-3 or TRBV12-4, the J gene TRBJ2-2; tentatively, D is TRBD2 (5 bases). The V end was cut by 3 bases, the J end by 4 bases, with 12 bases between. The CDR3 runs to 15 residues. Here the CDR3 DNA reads TGTGCCAGCAGTTTTCAGGAGAGGGTCACCGGGGAGCTGTTTTTT. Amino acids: CASSFQERVTGELFF.

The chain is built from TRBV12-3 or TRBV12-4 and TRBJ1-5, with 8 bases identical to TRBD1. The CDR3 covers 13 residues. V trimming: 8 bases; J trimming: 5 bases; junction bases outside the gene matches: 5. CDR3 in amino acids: CASAGQGDQPQHF. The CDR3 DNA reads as TGTGCCAGCGCCGGACAGGGTGATCAGCCCCAGCATTTT.

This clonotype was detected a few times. The CDR3, as DNA: TGTGCCAGCAGTTCTACAGGGCACAGGCAGCCCCAGCATTTT. Amino acid sequence: CASSSTGHRQPQHF. This sequence joins TRBV27 and TRBJ1-5, with D possibly matching TRBD1 (6 bases). The germline CDR1 and CDR2 sequences are MNHEY and SMNVEV (reference sequence). This CDR3 has 14 residues. V lost 4 bases, J lost 7 bases, and 14 bases lay in between.

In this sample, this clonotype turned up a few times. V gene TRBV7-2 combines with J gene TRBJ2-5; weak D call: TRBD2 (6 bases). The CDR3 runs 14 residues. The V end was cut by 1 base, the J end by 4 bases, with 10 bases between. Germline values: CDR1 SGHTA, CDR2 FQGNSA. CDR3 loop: CASSLDPGVETQYF. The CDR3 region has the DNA TGTGCCAGCAGCTTAGATCCGGGAGTAGAGACCCAGTACTTC.

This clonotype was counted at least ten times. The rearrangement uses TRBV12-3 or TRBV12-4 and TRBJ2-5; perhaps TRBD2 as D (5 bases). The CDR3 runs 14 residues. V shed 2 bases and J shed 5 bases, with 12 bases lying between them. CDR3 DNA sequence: TGTGCCAGCAGTTTATCGGCGGGTAGGGAGACCCAGTACTTC. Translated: CASSLSAGRETQYF.

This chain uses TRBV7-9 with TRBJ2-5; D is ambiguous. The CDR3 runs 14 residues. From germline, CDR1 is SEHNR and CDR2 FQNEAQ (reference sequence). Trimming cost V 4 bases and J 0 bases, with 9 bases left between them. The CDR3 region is CASSSTAYQETQYF. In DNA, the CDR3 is TGTGCCAGCAGCTCAACAGCGTACCAAGAGACCCAGTACTTC.

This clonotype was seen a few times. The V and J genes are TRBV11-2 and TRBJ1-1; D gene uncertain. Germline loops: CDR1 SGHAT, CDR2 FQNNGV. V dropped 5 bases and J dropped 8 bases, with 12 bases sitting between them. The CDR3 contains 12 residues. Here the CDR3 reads CASSPHTGEAFF. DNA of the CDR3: TGTGCCAGCAGCCCACATACCGGGGAAGCTTTCTTT. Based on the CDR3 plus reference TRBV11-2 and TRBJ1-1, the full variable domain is EAGVAQSPRYKIIEKRQSVAFWCNPISGHATLYWYQQILGQGPKLLIQFQNNGVVDDSQLPKDRFSAERLKGVDSTLKIQPAKLEDSAVYLCASSPHTGEAFFGQGTRLTVV.

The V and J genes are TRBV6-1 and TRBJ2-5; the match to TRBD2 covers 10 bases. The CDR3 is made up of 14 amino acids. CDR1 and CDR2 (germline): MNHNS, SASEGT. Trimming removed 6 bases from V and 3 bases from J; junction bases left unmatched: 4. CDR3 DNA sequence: TGTGCCAGCAGAGCAGCGGGGGGGGAAGAGACCCAGTACTTC. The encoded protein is CASRAAGGEETQYF.

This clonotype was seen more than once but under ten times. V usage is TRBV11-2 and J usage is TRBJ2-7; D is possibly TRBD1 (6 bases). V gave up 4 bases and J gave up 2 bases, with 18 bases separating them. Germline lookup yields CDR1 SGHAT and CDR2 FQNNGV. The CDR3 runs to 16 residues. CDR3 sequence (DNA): TGTGCCAGCAGCTCCACCTGGCAGGGGACAACCTACGAGCAGTACTTC. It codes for CASSSTWQGTTYEQYF.

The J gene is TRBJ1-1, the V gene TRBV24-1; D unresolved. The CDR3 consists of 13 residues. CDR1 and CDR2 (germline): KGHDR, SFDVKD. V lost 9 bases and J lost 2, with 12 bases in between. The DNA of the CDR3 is TGTGCCACCCAAGCTAAGGGCAACACTGAAGCTTTCTTT. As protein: CATQAKGNTEAFF.

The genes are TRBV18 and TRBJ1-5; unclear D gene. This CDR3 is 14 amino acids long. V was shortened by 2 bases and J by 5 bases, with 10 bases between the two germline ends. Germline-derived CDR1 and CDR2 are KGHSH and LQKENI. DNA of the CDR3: TGTGCCAGCTCACCAAGCGGGTGGGATCAGCCCCAGCATTTT. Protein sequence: CASSPSGWDQPQHF.

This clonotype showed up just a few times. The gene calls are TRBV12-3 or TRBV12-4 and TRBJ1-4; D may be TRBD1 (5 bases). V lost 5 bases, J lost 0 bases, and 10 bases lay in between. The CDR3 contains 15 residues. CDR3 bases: TGTGCCAGCAGTGGAGCAGGGCCAACTAATGAAAAACTGTTTTTT. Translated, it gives CASSGAGPTNEKLFF.

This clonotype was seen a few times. This CDR3 is CASSLYAGEPYF. The CDR3 DNA sequence: TGTGCCAGCAGTTTGTACGCAGGGGAACCGTACTTC. The genes are TRBV12-3 or TRBV12-4 and TRBJ2-4, with TRBD1 as a possible D gene (6 bases). Trimming left V 3 bases short and J 15 bases short, with 15 bases between. The CDR3 covers 12 residues.

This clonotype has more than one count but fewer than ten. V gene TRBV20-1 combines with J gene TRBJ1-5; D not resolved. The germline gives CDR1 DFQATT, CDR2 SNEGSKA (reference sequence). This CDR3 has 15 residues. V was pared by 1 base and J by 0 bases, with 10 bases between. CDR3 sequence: CSARVQSHSNQPQHF. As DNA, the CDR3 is TGCAGTGCTAGAGTCCAGTCCCATAGCAATCAGCCCCAGCATTTT.

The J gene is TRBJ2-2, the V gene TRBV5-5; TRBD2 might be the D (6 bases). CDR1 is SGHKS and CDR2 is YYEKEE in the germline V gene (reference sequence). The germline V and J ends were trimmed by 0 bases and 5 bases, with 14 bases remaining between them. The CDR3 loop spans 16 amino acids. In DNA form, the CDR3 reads TGTGCCAGCAGCTTGGAAGGGAGGCGTTTGACCGGGGAGCTGTTTTTT. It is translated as CASSLEGRRLTGELFF.

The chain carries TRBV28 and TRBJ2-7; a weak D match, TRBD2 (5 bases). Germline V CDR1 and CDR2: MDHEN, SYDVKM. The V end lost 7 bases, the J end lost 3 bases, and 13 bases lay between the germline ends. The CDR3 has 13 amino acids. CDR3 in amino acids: CASKVGGYYEQYF. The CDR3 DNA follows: TGTGCCAGCAAAGTGGGCGGGTACTACGAGCAGTACTTC.